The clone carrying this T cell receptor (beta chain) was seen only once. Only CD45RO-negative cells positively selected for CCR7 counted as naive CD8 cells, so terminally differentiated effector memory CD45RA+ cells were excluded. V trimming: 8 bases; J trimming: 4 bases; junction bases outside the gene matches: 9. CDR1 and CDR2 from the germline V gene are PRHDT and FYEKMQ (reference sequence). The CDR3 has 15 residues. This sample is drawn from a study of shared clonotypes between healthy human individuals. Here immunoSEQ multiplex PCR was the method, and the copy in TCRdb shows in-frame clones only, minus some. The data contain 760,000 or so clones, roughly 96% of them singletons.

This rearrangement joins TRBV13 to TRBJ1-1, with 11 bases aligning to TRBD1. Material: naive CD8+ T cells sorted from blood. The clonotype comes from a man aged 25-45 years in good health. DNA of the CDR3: TGTGCCAGCGGGTTTTGGGGGACAGGGGGCACTGAAGCTTTCTTT. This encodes CASGFWGTGGTEAFF. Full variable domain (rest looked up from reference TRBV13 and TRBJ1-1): AAGVIQSPRHLIKEKRETATLKCYPIPRHDTVYWYQQGPGQDPQFLISFYEKMQSDKGSIPDRFSAQQFSDYHSELNMSSLELGDSALYFCASGFWGTGGTEAFFGQGTRLTVV.